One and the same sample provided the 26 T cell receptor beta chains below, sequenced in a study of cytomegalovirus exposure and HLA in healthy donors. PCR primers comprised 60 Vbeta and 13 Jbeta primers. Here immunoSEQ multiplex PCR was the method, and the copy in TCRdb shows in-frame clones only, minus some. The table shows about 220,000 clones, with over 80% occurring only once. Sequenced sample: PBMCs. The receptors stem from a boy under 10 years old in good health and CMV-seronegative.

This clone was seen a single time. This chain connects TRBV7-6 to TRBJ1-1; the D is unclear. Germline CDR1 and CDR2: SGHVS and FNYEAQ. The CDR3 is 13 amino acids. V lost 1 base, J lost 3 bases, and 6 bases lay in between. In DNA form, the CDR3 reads TGTGCCAGCAGCTTAGAGCCGTACACTGAAGCTTTCTTT. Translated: CASSLEPYTEAFF. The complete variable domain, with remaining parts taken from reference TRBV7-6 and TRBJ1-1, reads GAGVSQSPRYKVTKRGQDVALRCDPISGHVSLYWYRQALGQGPEFLTYFNYEAQQDKSGLPNDRFSAERPEGSISTLTIQRTEQRDSAMYRCASSLEPYTEAFFGQGTRLTVV.

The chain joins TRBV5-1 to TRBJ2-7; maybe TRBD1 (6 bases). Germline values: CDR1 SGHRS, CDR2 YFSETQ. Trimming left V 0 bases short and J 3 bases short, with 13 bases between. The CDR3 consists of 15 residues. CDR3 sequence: CASSLGGDTFYEQYF. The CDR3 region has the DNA TGCGCCAGCAGCTTGGGAGGGGACACCTTCTACGAGCAGTACTTC.

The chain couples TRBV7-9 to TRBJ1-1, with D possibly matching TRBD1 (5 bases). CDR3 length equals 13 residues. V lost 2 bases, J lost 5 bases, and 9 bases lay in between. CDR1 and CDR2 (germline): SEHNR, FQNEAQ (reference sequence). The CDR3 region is CASSLYGGTEAFF. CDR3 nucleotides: TGTGCCAGCAGCTTATATGGGGGGACTGAAGCTTTCTTT. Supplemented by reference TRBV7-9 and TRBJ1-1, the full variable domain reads DTGVSQNPRHKITKRGQNVTFRCDPISEHNRLYWYRQTLGQGPEFLTYFQNEAQLEKSRLLSDRFSAERPKGSFSTLEIQRTEQGDSAMYLCASSLYGGTEAFFGQGTRLTVV.

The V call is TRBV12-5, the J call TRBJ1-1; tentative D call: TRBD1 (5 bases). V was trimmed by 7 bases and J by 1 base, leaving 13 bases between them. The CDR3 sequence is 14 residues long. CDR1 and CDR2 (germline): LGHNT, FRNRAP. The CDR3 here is CASAYVGGNTEAFF. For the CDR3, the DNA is TGTGCTAGTGCCTATGTCGGGGGGAACACTGAAGCTTTCTTT.

The CDR3 reads CSVEDGQSYGYTF. CDR3 nucleotides: TGCAGCGTTGAAGATGGACAGTCCTATGGCTACACCTTC. The V gene is TRBV29-1, the J gene TRBJ1-2; D is possibly TRBD1 (6 bases). The CDR3 sequence is 13 residues long. The V gene lost 0 bases and the J gene lost 4 bases, with 9 bases spanning the gap. Germline values: CDR1 SQVTM, CDR2 ANQGSEA.

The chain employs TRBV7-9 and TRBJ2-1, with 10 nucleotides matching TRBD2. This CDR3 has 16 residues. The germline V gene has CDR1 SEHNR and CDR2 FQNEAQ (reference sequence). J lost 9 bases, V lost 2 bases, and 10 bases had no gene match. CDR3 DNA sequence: TGTGCCAGCAGCTTACTTGATAGCGGGAGGAGGGTTGAGCAGTTCTTC. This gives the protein CASSLLDSGRRVEQFF.

CDR3 amino acids: CASSYSRGRSYGYTF. The CDR3 DNA sequence: TGTGCCAGCAGTTACTCGAGGGGGCGAAGCTATGGCTACACCTTC. This chain connects TRBV6-5 to TRBJ1-2; 7 bases are a match to TRBD1. V gave up 0 bases and J gave up 4 bases; unmatched junction bases: 5. CDR3 length: 15 residues. Germline V gives CDR1 MNHEY, CDR2 SVGAGI.

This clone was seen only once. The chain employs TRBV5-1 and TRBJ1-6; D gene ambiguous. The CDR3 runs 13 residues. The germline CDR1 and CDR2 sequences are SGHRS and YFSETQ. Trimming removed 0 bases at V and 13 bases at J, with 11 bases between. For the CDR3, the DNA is TGCGCCAGCAGCTTGGCTGAGGATTGCCCCCTCCACTTT. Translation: CASSLAEDCPLHF.

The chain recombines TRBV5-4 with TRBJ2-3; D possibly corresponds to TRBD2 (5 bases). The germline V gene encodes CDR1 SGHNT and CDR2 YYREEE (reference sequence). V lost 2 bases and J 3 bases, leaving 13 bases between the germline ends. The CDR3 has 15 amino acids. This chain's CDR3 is CASSFRLAETDTQYF. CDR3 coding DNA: TGTGCCAGCAGCTTCCGTCTAGCTGAGACAGATACGCAGTATTTT.

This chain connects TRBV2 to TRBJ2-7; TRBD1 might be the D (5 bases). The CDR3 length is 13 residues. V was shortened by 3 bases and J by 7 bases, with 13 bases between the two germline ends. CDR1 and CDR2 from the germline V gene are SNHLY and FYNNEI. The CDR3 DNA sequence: TGTGCCAGCAGTGATGACAGCCTACAGGAGCAGTACTTC. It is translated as CASSDDSLQEQYF.

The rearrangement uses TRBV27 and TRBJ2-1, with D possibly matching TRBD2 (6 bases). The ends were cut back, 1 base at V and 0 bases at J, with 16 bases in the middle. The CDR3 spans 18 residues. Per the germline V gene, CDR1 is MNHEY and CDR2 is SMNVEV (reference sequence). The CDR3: CASSLYGGLTSSYNEQFF. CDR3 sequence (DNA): TGTGCCAGCAGTTTATACGGCGGACTAACGAGCTCCTACAATGAGCAGTTCTTC.

This CDR3 is CASSYSTGVNTEAFF. DNA for the CDR3: TGTGCCAGCAGTTATTCCACAGGGGTTAACACTGAAGCTTTCTTT. V and J are TRBV6-5 and TRBJ1-1, with 7 bases identical to TRBD1. Losses at the gene ends were 3 bases for V and 2 bases for J; bases not matched to a gene: 6. The CDR3 is 15 amino acids. CDR1 and CDR2 from the germline V gene are MNHEY and SVGAGI.

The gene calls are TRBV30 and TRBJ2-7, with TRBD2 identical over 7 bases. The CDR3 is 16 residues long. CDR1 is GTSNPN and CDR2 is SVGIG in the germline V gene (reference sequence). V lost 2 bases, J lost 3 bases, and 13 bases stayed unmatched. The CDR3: CAWSPFSTSYYYEQYF. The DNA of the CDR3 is TGTGCCTGGAGTCCTTTCTCGACTAGCTACTACTACGAGCAGTACTTC.

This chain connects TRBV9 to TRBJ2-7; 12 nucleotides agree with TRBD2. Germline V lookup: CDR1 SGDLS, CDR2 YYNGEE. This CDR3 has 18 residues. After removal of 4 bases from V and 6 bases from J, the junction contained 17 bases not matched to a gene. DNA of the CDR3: TGTGCCAGCAGCCTACGAAGTGGTCTAGCGGGAGGGCAGGGCGAGCAGTACTTC. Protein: CASSLRSGLAGGQGEQYF.

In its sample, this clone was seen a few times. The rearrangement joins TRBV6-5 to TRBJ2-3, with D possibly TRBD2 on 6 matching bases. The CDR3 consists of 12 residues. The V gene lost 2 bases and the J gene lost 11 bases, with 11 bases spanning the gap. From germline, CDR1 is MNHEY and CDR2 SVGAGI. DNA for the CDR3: TGTGCCAGCAGTTACCCGATGGGGGGGCAGTATTTT. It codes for CASSYPMGGQYF.

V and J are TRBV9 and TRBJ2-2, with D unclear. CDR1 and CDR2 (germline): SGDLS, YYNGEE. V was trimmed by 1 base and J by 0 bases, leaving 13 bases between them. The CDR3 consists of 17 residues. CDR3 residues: CASSVLPSASNTGELFF. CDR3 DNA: TGTGCCAGCAGCGTACTCCCCTCAGCGTCGAACACCGGGGAGCTGTTTTTT.

The CDR3 spells CASSLTGTGLNGYTF. CDR3 DNA sequence: TGTGCCAGCAGCTTGACCGGGACAGGGCTGAACGGCTACACCTTC. V usage is TRBV5-5 and J usage is TRBJ1-2; 9 nucleotides line up with TRBD1. V lost 1 base to trimming and J lost 8 bases; unmatched junction nucleotides: 9. CDR3 length equals 15 residues. Germline CDR1 and CDR2: SGHKS and YYEKEE (reference sequence).

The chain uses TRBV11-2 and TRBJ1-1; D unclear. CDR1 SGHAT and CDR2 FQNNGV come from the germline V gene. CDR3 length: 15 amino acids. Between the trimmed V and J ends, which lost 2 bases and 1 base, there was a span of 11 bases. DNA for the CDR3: TGTGCCAGCAGCTTAAGTCGCCGGGAGAACACTGAAGCTTTCTTT. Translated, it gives CASSLSRRENTEAFF.

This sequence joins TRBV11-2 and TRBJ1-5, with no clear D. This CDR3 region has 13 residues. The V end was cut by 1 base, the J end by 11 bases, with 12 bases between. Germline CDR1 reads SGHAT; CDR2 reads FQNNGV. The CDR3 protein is CASSLGPQEAQHF. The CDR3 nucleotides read TGTGCCAGCAGCTTAGGACCTCAGGAGGCCCAGCATTTT.

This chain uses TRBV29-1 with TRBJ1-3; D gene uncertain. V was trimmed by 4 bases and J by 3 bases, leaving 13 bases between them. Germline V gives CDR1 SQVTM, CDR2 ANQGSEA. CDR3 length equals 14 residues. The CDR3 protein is CSVGLIALGNTIYF. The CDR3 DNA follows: TGCAGCGTTGGACTCATCGCACTTGGAAACACCATATATTTT. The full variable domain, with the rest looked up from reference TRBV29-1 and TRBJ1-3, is SAVISQKPSRDICQRGTSLTIQCQVDSQVTMMFWYRQQPGQSLTLIATANQGSEATYESGFVIDKFPISRPNLTFSTLTVSNMSPEDSSIYLCSVGLIALGNTIYFGEGSWLTVV.

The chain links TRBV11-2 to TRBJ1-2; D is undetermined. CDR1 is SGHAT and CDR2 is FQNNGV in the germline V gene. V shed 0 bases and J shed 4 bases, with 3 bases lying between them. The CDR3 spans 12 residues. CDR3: CASSLDLYGYTF. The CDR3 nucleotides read TGTGCCAGCAGCTTAGACCTCTATGGCTACACCTTC.

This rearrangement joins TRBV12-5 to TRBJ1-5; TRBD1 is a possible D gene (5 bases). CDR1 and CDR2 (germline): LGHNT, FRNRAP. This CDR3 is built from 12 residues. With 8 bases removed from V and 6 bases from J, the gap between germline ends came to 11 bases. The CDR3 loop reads CASCRDSQPQHF. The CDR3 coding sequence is TGTGCTAGTTGCAGGGATAGTCAGCCCCAGCATTTT.

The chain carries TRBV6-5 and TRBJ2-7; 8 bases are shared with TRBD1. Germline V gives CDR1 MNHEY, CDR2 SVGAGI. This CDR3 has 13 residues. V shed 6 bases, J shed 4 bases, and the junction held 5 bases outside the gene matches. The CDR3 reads CASSPDRVYEQYF. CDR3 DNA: TGTGCCAGCAGCCCGGACAGGGTGTACGAGCAGTACTTC.

The CDR3: CASSLSGTNEKLFF. Here the CDR3 DNA reads TGTGCCAGCAGCTTGTCGGGGACTAATGAAAAACTGTTTTTT. This chain connects TRBV7-9 to TRBJ1-4; D is uncertain. CDR3 length: 14 amino acids. Looked up from germline, CDR1 is SEHNR and CDR2 is FQNEAQ (reference sequence). Trimming pared 3 bases from V and 2 bases from J, leaving 7 bases between.

DNA for the CDR3: TGTGCCAGCAGCTTCGGACAGGGGGGGTATTCACCCCTCCACTTT. Protein product: CASSFGQGGYSPLHF. The V call is TRBV13, the J call TRBJ1-6; 10 bases fit TRBD1. V was clipped by 3 bases and J by 8 bases; unmatched bases: 4. The CDR3 extends over 15 amino acids. From germline, CDR1 is PRHDT and CDR2 FYEKMQ (reference sequence).

CDR3 DNA sequence: TGTGCCAGCAGTTACTCGGTGGCTAGCGATACAGATACGCAGTATTTT. This codes for CASSYSVASDTDTQYF. The V gene is TRBV6-6, the J gene TRBJ2-3, with D possibly matching TRBD2 (6 bases). The V and J ends lost 0 bases and 3 bases respectively, with 13 bases between them. The germline V gene has CDR1 MNHNY and CDR2 SVGAGI (reference sequence). The CDR3 has 16 amino acids.